These 32 T cell receptor beta chains share one sample of origin, sequenced in a study of tumor and adjacent non-tumor tissue in lung cancer. No cell sorting was done before RNA was extracted from the tissue. TCRbeta libraries were built with three rounds of nested PCR, modified from ARM-PCR. TCRdb re-analysed the multiplex PCR reads in MiXCR, keeping a single row per CDR3 protein. The table records around 79,000 distinct CDR3 sequences, 72% of them present only once. Sequences were obtained from lung tumor tissue. The origin of the receptors is a woman aged 40 to 55 with non-small cell lung cancer.

The sample holds many counts of this clonotype. The V gene is TRBV6-1, the J gene TRBJ2-5; a weak D match, TRBD2 (7 bases). V lost 6 bases and J 5 bases, leaving 19 bases between the germline ends. CDR3 length: 15 amino acids. Germline CDR1 MNHNS, CDR2 SASEGT. The CDR3 is CASRALTGGRETQYF. Here the CDR3 DNA reads TGTGCCAGCAGGGCCCTTACCGGGGGGCGGGAGACCCAGTACTTC.

As to this clonotype: The junction differs from germline at one of its ends, possibly a read error. This sequence joins TRBV6-1 and TRBJ2-7; TRBD1 agrees at 12 bases. This CDR3 is 16 amino acids long. Germline CDR1 and CDR2: MNHNS and SASEGT. Here the CDR3 DNA reads TGTGCCAGCAGTGGTGGGTTGGGACAGGGGGCGAACGAGCAGTATTTC. Protein: CASSGGLGQGANEQYF.

This clonotype was detected only once. A junction boundary mismatches the germline segment, possibly from a read error. The chain has TRBV10-1 and TRBJ2-3; TRBD2 is a possible D gene (6 bases). The germline V gene has CDR1 WNHNN and CDR2 SYGVQD (reference sequence). The CDR3 consists of 12 residues. The CDR3 reads CAGSRGTDTQYF. CDR3 coding DNA: TGCGCCGGCTCGCGGGGCACAGATACGCAATATTTT.

This clonotype was counted between two and nine times. This may arise from a read error, as a much more abundant clone is one base away. The V call is TRBV5-1, the J call TRBJ2-2, with unresolved D. With 6 bases removed from V and 6 bases from J, the gap between germline ends came to 15 bases. The germline V gene has CDR1 SGHRS and CDR2 YFSETQ. The CDR3 has 14 amino acids. The CDR3 is CASTDSEAAGELFF. In nucleotides, the CDR3 is TGCGCCAGCACCGACTCCGAGGCGGCCGGGGAGCTGTTTTTT.

As regards this clonotype: Here the CDR3 omits its conserved ending phenylalanine or tryptophan, so a read error is the likely source. The chain links TRBV11-2 to TRBJ2-1; 11 bases are shared with TRBD2. CDR1 and CDR2 (germline): SGHAT, FQNNGV. The CDR3 spans 18 residues. V shed 7 bases and J 10 bases; nucleotides not matched to a gene: 21. The CDR3 DNA sequence: TGTGCCAGCACCTCGCGCATCGTAACTAGCGGGGGACTAAGGGAGCAGTTCCTT. Residues: CASTSRIVTSGGLREQFL.

The CDR3: CASSFGTVQEAQYF. CDR3 DNA: TGCGCCAGCAGCTTCGGGACTGTTCAAGAAGCCCAGTACTTC. V usage is TRBV5-1 and J usage is TRBJ2-5; TRBD2 is a possible D gene (6 bases). CDR1 SGHRS and CDR2 YFSETQ come from the germline V gene. This CDR3 region has 14 residues. V shed 2 bases and J shed 9 bases, with 17 bases lying between them.

V is TRBV28 and J is TRBJ1-2; D is possibly TRBD1 (5 bases). Germline loops: CDR1 MDHEN, CDR2 SYDVKM. V shed 4 bases and J shed 4 bases, with 13 bases lying between them. This CDR3 is 14 amino acids long. The CDR3 nucleotides read TGTGCCAGCAGTTCCGGGGCGCGGGTCTATGGCTACACCTTC. Its protein product is CASSSGARVYGYTF.

V is TRBV29-1 and J is TRBJ1-1, with no clear D. The CDR3 spans 14 residues. Germline V gene sequence: CDR1 SQVTM, CDR2 ANQGSEA. V lost 6 bases and J lost 5, with 19 bases in between. Written as DNA, the CDR3 is TGCAGCGTCAACCTTCTTGGCCCGAATACTGAAGCTTTCTTT. It codes for CSVNLLGPNTEAFF.

J is TRBJ2-2 and V is TRBV12-3 or TRBV12-4, with D possibly TRBD1 on 5 matching bases. The CDR3 covers 14 residues. The V end was cut by 6 bases, the J end by 0 bases, with 8 bases between. The CDR3 loop reads CASRSTANTGELFF. CDR3 nucleotide sequence: TGTGCCAGCAGATCGACAGCGAACACCGGGGAGCTGTTTTTT.

This clonotype has only one observation. Because it lacks the conserved phenylalanine or tryptophan at the end, this CDR3 is likely a read error. The chain has TRBV20-1 and TRBJ2-7, with D hard to call. CDR3 size: 13 residues. The germline V gene encodes CDR1 DFQATT and CDR2 SNEGSKA (reference sequence). Here the CDR3 reads CSVRAIVTYEQYL. The CDR3 DNA reads TGCAGTGTTAGAGCCATCGTAACCTACGAGCAGTACTTG.

Worth noting for this clonotype: It may be a read error: a sequence one base away is much more abundant. The chain combines TRBV5-4 with TRBJ2-5, with D perhaps matching TRBD1 or TRBD2 (6 bases each). Germline CDR1 is SGHNT and CDR2 is YYREEE (reference sequence). CDR3 size: 14 residues. CDR3 sequence: CANSLWGARQTQYF. The CDR3 DNA follows: TGTGCCAACAGCTTGTGGGGGGCAAGGCAGACCCAGTACTTC.

The table lists this clonotype with a few counts. A much bigger clone sits one base away, suggesting this may be a read error. The missing conserved phenylalanine or tryptophan at the end of this CDR3 makes a read error likely. The gene calls are TRBV14 and TRBJ1-1; tentatively, D is TRBD1 (6 bases). CDR3 length: 14 residues. From germline, CDR1 is SGHDN and CDR2 FVKESK. V shed 1 base and J shed 5 bases, with 11 bases lying between them. The chain's CDR3 is CASSQGVGGTEAFL. The DNA of the CDR3 is TGTGCCAGCAGCCAAGGAGTAGGGGGGACTGAAGCTTTCCTT.

Details on this clonotype: One base away lies a much larger clone, so this may be a sequencing read error. The chain is built from TRBV5-8 and TRBJ1-5; no firm D call. The DNA matches TRBJ2-3 better at its end, which makes the J call doubtful. The CDR3 length is 12 residues. Germline V gives CDR1 SGHTS, CDR2 YDEGEE. The CDR3 DNA sequence: TGTGCCAGCAGCTTAAGGTATCAGCCCCAGTATTTT. This gives the protein CASSLRYQPQYF.

The gene calls are TRBV4-1 and TRBJ1-3; no reliable D call. The V end lost 0 bases, the J end lost 1 base, and 10 bases lay between the germline ends. The CDR3 is 16 residues long. Germline values: CDR1 MGHRA, CDR2 YSYEKL. In nucleotides, the CDR3 is TGCGCCAGCAGCCAAGATTTTGTCTCGTCTGGAAACACCATATATTTT. Translated: CASSQDFVSSGNTIYF.

The genes are TRBV11-2 and TRBJ2-5; possible D gene TRBD2, 6 bases. The germline CDR1 and CDR2 sequences are SGHAT and FQNNGV. This CDR3 is 16 amino acids long. The V and J ends lost 1 base and 11 bases respectively, with 23 bases between them. CDR3 region: CASSLVGRRAQGIQYF. DNA for the CDR3: TGTGCCAGCAGCTTAGTTGGGCGGAGGGCCCAAGGAATACAGTACTTC.

In its sample, this clonotype was seen a few times. The junction shows a germline mismatch at one end, possibly a read error. The chain is built from TRBV11-2 and TRBJ2-1; 7 bases agree with TRBD2. This CDR3 is built from 18 residues. From germline, CDR1 is SGHAT and CDR2 FQNNGV. In DNA, the CDR3 is TGTACCAGCAGCTCGCGCATCGTAACTAGTGGGGGACTAAGGGAGCAGTTTTTC. The encoded protein is CTSSSRIVTSGGLREQFF.

Turning to this clonotype: A read error may account for a junction end that differs from germline. This chain uses TRBV11-2 with TRBJ2-5, with a tentative D call TRBD2 (6 bases). CDR3 size: 16 residues. Germline values: CDR1 SGHAT, CDR2 FQNNGV. In DNA, the CDR3 is TGTGCCAGCAGCTTAGTTGAGCGGAGGGTCCAAGAGACCCAGTATTTC. Its protein is CASSLVERRVQETQYF.

Comments on this clonotype: At one end the junction does not follow the germline gene, possibly because of a read error. The chain employs TRBV11-2 and TRBJ2-3; D might be TRBD1 (6 bases). The CDR3 consists of 14 residues. Germline-derived CDR1 and CDR2 are SGHAT and FQNNGV. The CDR3 sequence: CTSSRTGMDSRQYF. As DNA, the CDR3 is TGTACCAGCAGCCGCACGGGCATGGACAGTAGGCAGTATTTT.

This chain uses TRBV4-2 with TRBJ2-3, with D possibly being TRBD2 (6 bases). Trimming pared 5 bases from V and 5 bases from J, leaving 14 bases between. CDR1 and CDR2 from the germline V gene are LGHNA and YNFKEQ. CDR3 length: 14 amino acids. Here the CDR3 DNA reads TGTGCCAGCAGCACATCTAGCGCTAGAGATACGCAGTATTTT. Translation: CASSTSSARDTQYF.

Comments on this clonotype: Lacking the conserved final phenylalanine or tryptophan, this CDR3 likely reflects a read error. The CDR3 here is CASSYGAGKSTGELFS. CDR3 bases: TGTGCCAGCAGTTATGGAGCCGGGAAGAGCACCGGGGAGCTGTTTTCT. The chain uses TRBV6-6 and TRBJ2-2, with D possibly TRBD2 on 5 matching bases. Trimming stripped 3 bases from V and 4 bases from J, with 15 bases between. This CDR3 has 16 residues. Germline-derived CDR1 and CDR2 are MNHNY and SVGAGI (reference sequence).

In regard to this clonotype: A read error may be the cause here, since a much bigger clone is one base away. V usage is TRBV20-1 and J usage is TRBJ2-5, with a possible D match to TRBD1 (5 bases). The CDR3 has 10 amino acids. Germline CDR1 reads DFQATT; CDR2 reads SNEGSKA (reference sequence). The CDR3 bases are TGCAGCCCAACGACAGAGACCAAGTACTTC. It specifies CSPTTETKYF.

To note about this clonotype: A much larger clone lies one base from this, so it may be a read error. V usage is TRBV5-4 and J usage is TRBJ1-3; no clear D gene. The CDR3 has 13 residues. Germline CDR1 reads SGHNT; CDR2 reads YYREEE (reference sequence). V shed 1 base and J shed 1 base, with 3 bases lying between them. CDR3 nucleotide sequence: TGTGCCAGCAGCTTGTTATCTGGAAACACCATATATTTT. This sequence encodes CASSLLSGNTIYF.

A word on this clonotype: This may arise from a read error, as a much more abundant clone is one base away. The gene calls are TRBV28 and TRBJ1-5, with D possibly being TRBD1 (6 bases). The germline V gene has CDR1 MDHEN and CDR2 SYDVKM. The CDR3 runs to 16 residues. CDR3 sequence reads: CARSLPRGVVGQPQHF. CDR3 nucleotides: TGTGCCAGGAGTTTGCCCAGGGGCGTTGTAGGACAGCCCCAGCATTTT.

The table lists this clonotype with many counts. V is TRBV6-6 and J is TRBJ1-3; D is uncertain. The CDR3 has 12 amino acids. Trimming took 5 bases from V and 4 from J, leaving 6 bases between them. Per germline, CDR1 MNHNY and CDR2 SVGAGI (reference sequence). CDR3 protein: CASSNEGNTIYF. The CDR3 DNA is TGTGCCAGCAGTAATGAAGGAAACACCATATATTTT.

This clonotype was detected ten times or more. The V call is TRBV5-4, the J call TRBJ2-2; unclear D gene. Trimming pared 0 bases from V and 3 bases from J, leaving 6 bases between. This CDR3 has 14 residues. CDR1 SGHNT and CDR2 YYREEE come from the germline V gene (reference sequence). Here the CDR3 reads CASSLDADTGELFF. The CDR3 DNA is TGTGCCAGCAGCTTGGACGCTGACACCGGGGAGCTGTTTTTT.

A single count supports this clonotype. This chain connects TRBV28 to TRBJ2-7, with 7 bases fitting TRBD2. The CDR3 covers 16 residues. Germline CDR1 reads MDHEN; CDR2 reads SYDVKM. The V and J ends lost 3 bases and 0 bases, in that order; junction bases with no gene match: 8. The CDR3 protein is CASSLGRGGSSYEQYF. In DNA form, the CDR3 reads TGTGCCAGCAGTTTGGGTAGAGGCGGGAGCTCCTACGAGCAGTACTTC.

This chain links TRBV9 with TRBJ1-2; TRBD1 matches 8 bases. J lost 8 bases, V lost 3 bases, and 9 bases had no gene match. The CDR3 loop spans 14 amino acids. The germline CDR1 and CDR2 sequences are SGDLS and YYNGEE. The CDR3 sequence: CASSASGTGYGYTF. CDR3 DNA: TGTGCCAGCAGCGCCTCCGGGACAGGTTACGGCTACACCTTC. The whole variable domain, filled in from reference TRBV9 and TRBJ1-2, reads DSGVTQTPKHLITATGQRVTLRCSPRSGDLSVYWYQQSLDQGLQFLIQYYNGEERAKGNILERFSAQQFPDLHSELNLSSLELGDSALYFCASSASGTGYGYTFGSGTRLTVV.

The J gene is TRBJ2-7, the V gene TRBV4-1, with 8 positions matching TRBD2. Germline assignment: CDR1 MGHRA and CDR2 YSYEKL. The CDR3 length is 15 residues. In DNA, the CDR3 is TGCGCCAGCAGCCAAAGCGGGGGTAGCTCCTACAAGCACTACGTC. It yields the protein CASSQSGGSSYKHYV.

As for this clonotype: A read error is possible here, since a much larger clone lies one base away. The chain combines TRBV20-1 with TRBJ2-1; D gene uncertain. Germline CDR1 DFQATT, CDR2 SNEGSKA (reference sequence). The CDR3 length is 15 residues. Here the CDR3 DNA reads TGCAATGCTAGAGATTCCGACGGGTCTTACAATGAGCAGTTCTTC. Translating gives CNARDSDGSYNEQFF.

About this clonotype: A clone one base away is much larger, so this may be a read error. V is TRBV5-4 and J is TRBJ1-1; TRBD1 is a possible D gene (5 bases). Looked up from germline, CDR1 is SGHNT and CDR2 is YYREEE (reference sequence). CDR3 length equals 13 residues. The CDR3: CASRLELYGARLF. In DNA form, the CDR3 reads TGTGCCAGCAGATTGGAGCTGTATGGGGCACGTCTCTTT.

In regard to this clonotype: The junction differs from germline at one of its ends, possibly a read error. The chain uses TRBV11-2 and TRBJ2-5; either TRBD1 or TRBD2 may supply D (7 bases each). CDR1 and CDR2 (germline): SGHAT, FQNNGV. This CDR3 has 15 amino acids. The chain's CDR3 is CASSRFTRGRETQCF. CDR3 nucleotide sequence: TGTGCCAGCAGCCGGTTCACTAGGGGGCGGGAGACCCAGTGCTTC.

Note on this clonotype: Mismatch with germline at one junction end may stem from a read error. V usage is TRBV11-3 and J usage is TRBJ2-7; possible D gene TRBD1, 5 bases. Germline loops: CDR1 SGHNT, CDR2 YENEEA. This CDR3 region has 12 residues. CDR3: CASSLERGVHYF. In DNA form, the CDR3 reads TGTGCCAGCAGCTTAGAAAGGGGCGTGCATTATTTC.